The source of this TCR beta chain is a study of OX40 agonist ivuxolimab in advanced cancers. Background on the study: A male proportion of 70% to 90% was recorded, with mean age roughly 62 years and range about 23 to 90. Among those treated, three patients had partial responses, one with hepatocellular carcinoma and two with cutaneous melanoma.

CDR3 length: 13 amino acids. The ends lost 7 bases at V and 1 base at J; junction bases unmatched: 4. Germline assignment: CDR1 SGHRS and CDR2 YFSETQ. Produced via immunoSEQ multiplex PCR; TCRdb's table is partial and in-frame only. The sample gives tens of thousands of clones, around nine tenths of which show up once; around 14% is in the top ten. The chain joins TRBV5-1 to TRBJ2-7, with TRBD1 matching 8 bases. This TCR derives from an adult with an advanced solid tumor such as melanoma, head and neck, liver or kidney cancer. Sequencing was performed on CD4+ or CD8+ T cells sorted from blood, taken in a trial of the OX40 agonist ivuxolimab. CDR3 DNA sequence: TGCGCCAGCGCCGGGGACAGGTCCTACGAGCAGTACTTC. This sequence encodes CASAGDRSYEQYF.